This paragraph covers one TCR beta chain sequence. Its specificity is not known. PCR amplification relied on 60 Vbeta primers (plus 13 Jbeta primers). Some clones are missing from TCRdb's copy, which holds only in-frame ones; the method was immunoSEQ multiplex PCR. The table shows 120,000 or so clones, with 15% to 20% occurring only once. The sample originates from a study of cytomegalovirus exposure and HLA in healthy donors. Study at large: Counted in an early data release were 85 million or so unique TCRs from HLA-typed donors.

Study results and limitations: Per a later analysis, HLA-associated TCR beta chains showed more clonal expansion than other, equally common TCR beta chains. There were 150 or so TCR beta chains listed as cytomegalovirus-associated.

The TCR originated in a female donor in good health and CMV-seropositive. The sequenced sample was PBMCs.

In nucleotides, the CDR3 is TGCGCCAGCAGTTCAGGGGTCATCATGAACACTGAAGCTTTCTTT. It yields the protein CASSSGVIMNTEAFF. The chain combines TRBV5-1 with TRBJ1-1; perhaps TRBD1 as D (6 bases). Germline lookup yields CDR1 SGHRS and CDR2 YFSETQ. With 5 bases removed from V and 0 bases from J, the gap between germline ends came to 14 bases. The CDR3 runs 15 residues.